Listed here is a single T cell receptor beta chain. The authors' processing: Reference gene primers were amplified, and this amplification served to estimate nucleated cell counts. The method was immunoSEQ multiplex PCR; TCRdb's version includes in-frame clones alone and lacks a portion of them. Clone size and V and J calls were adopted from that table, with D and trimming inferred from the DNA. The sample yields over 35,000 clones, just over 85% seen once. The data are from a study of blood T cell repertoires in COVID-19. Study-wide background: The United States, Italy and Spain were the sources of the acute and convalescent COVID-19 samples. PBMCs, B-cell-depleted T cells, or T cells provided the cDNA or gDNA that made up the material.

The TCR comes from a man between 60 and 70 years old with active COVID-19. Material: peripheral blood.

CDR3 region: CASSQEGSATGELFF. Here the CDR3 DNA reads TGTGCCAGCAGCCAAGAGGGCTCCGCCACCGGGGAGCTGTTTTTT. The V call is TRBV4-2, the J call TRBJ2-2; D remains unclear. This CDR3 has 15 amino acids. Trimming stripped 0 bases from V and 4 bases from J, with 9 bases between. CDR1 is LGHNA and CDR2 is YNFKEQ in the germline V gene.